This record covers a single TCR beta chain. Its antigen is still unknown. This specimen belongs to a study of OX40 agonist ivuxolimab in advanced cancers. Study-wide background: Patients treated during dose escalation were battling hepatocellular carcinoma, melanoma, renal cell or head and neck cancer. Study results and caveats: CD4+ and CD8+ blood T cells expanded clonally by week 6 at 0.1 to 3.0 mg/kg.

Sequencing used immunoSEQ multiplex PCR; TCRdb keeps in-frame clones, though not all of them. The table records 70,000 to 90,000 clones, about 89% of them present only once. The J segment lost 6 bases and the V segment lost 1 base, leaving 5 bases of the junction unmatched. The CDR3 covers 14 residues. Per the germline V gene, CDR1 is PRHDT and CDR2 is FYEKMQ (reference sequence). Systemic immunosuppression or a history of autoimmune disease excluded patients. This specimen consisted of CD4+ or CD8+ T cells sorted from blood, obtained in a trial of the OX40 agonist ivuxolimab. The receptor's source is an adult with an advanced solid tumor such as melanoma, head and neck, liver or kidney cancer. J is TRBJ2-7 and V is TRBV13; 8 positions match TRBD1. CDR3 nucleotide sequence: TGTGCCAGCAGCTTAGAGCGAACAGGGGGCGAGCAGTACTTC. Amino acids: CASSLERTGGEQYF.